Below, 21 T cell receptor beta chains from the same sample are listed, as sequenced in a study of human T cells and chemical hapten exposure. Time point defined: pre-sensitization, week 0. Specified treatment: therapeutic diphenylcyclopropenone sensitization with weekly scalp DPC. TCRdb independently ran MiXCR on the RACE reads; one entry per CDR3 protein. This sample has more than 75,000 distinct CDR3 sequences, with 8% to 10% found just once. Specimen: whole blood, collected in connection with sensitization to the hapten diphenylcyclopropenone (DPC). All receptors derive from a woman in her thirties or forties with alopecia areata. Some clones in this sample may be carry-over from other donors' samples.

This clonotype has a count of ten or more. V is TRBV3-2 and J is TRBJ2-3; the table's D gene call, TRBD2, was not cross checked with the DNA. TRBV3-2 is recorded as a pseudogene. The CDR3 contains 17 residues. CDR3 in DNA: TGTGCCAGCAGCCAAGCTAGCGGGGGGCCTCGCACAGATACGCAGTATTTT. Translating it yields CASSQASGGPRTDTQYF.

This clonotype was picked up many times. This chain connects TRBV7-9 to TRBJ1-1, with TRBD1 matching over 8 bases. The CDR3 covers 13 residues. The ends lost 8 bases at V and 4 bases at J; junction bases unmatched: 6. Looked up from germline, CDR1 is SEHNR and CDR2 is FQNEAQ (reference sequence). The CDR3 bases are TGTGCCAGCTCCCGACAGGGGACCACTGAAGCTTTCTTT. Translation gives CASSRQGTTEAFF.

This clonotype was seen many times. This chain uses TRBV27 with TRBJ2-7; 9 bases are shared with TRBD1. V trimming: 2 bases; J trimming: 4 bases; junction bases outside the gene matches: 3. The CDR3 length is 14 residues. Per the germline V gene, CDR1 is MNHEY and CDR2 is SMNVEV (reference sequence). The CDR3 nucleotides are TGTGCCAGCAGTTTAGGGACAGGGTTTTACGAGCAGTACTTC. Encoded protein: CASSLGTGFYEQYF.

This clonotype was seen ten or more times. The rearrangement joins TRBV6-2 or TRBV6-3 to TRBJ2-1; D is perhaps TRBD1 (6 bases). The ends were cut back, 7 bases at V and 4 bases at J, with 14 bases in the middle. This CDR3 spans 14 amino acids. Germline V gene sequence: CDR1 MNHEY, CDR2 SVGEGT. CDR3 loop: CASNGQPNYNEQFF. The CDR3 DNA follows: TGTGCCAGCAACGGACAGCCGAATTACAATGAGCAGTTCTTC.

This clonotype was counted at least ten times. The rearrangement joins TRBV6-2 or TRBV6-3 to TRBJ2-2, with unresolved D. Trimming took 0 bases from V and 0 from J, leaving 8 bases between them. This CDR3 has 16 residues. Per the germline V gene, CDR1 is MNHEY and CDR2 is SVGEGT. The CDR3 loop is CASSYSELTNTGELFF. The CDR3 nucleotides are TGTGCCAGCAGTTACTCGGAGCTAACGAACACCGGGGAGCTGTTTTTT.

This clonotype came up a few times. The chain is built from TRBV9 and TRBJ1-3; D call uncertain. Germline V gene lookup returns CDR1 SGDLS and CDR2 YYNGEE. V lost 3 bases and J 3 bases, leaving 7 bases between the germline ends. This CDR3 has 13 residues. The CDR3 DNA reads TGTGCCAGCAGCGCCGGCCTTGGAAACACCATATATTTT. It specifies CASSAGLGNTIYF.

Remarks on this clonotype: A much larger clone lies one base from this, so it may be a read error. This rearrangement joins TRBV4-3 to TRBJ2-1, with TRBD1 matching over 7 bases. V shed 4 bases, J shed 5 bases, and the junction held 11 bases outside the gene matches. In germline, CDR1 is LGHNA, CDR2 YSLEER. This CDR3 is 16 amino acids long. The CDR3 reads CASSRTGDWQDNEQFF. The CDR3 nucleotides are TGCGCCAGCAGCCGAACAGGGGATTGGCAAGACAATGAGCAGTTCTTC.

This clonotype occurred many times. The V gene is TRBV12-5, the J gene TRBJ2-3; D may correspond to TRBD1 or TRBD2 (5 bases each). The CDR3 sequence is 16 residues long. With 1 base removed from V and 1 base from J, the gap between germline ends came to 12 bases. CDR1 and CDR2 (germline): LGHNT, FRNRAP. The CDR3 reads CASGLGDRGGTDTQYF. The CDR3 nucleotides read TGTGCTAGTGGTTTGGGGGACCGGGGAGGCACAGATACGCAGTATTTT.

This clonotype was picked up a small number of times. This rearrangement joins TRBV23-1 to TRBJ2-3; D not certain. TRBV23-1 is filed as an ORF, its function uncertain. CDR3 length: 14 residues. The V and J ends lost 4 bases and 4 bases respectively, with 12 bases between them. DNA for the CDR3: TGCGCCAGCAGTCTGGGCAGCCTGCCAGATACGCAGTATTTT. Protein product: CASSLGSLPDTQYF.

In its sample, this clonotype was seen many times. The chain carries TRBV12-3 or TRBV12-4 and TRBJ2-7; D is possibly TRBD1 (6 bases). This CDR3 is 14 amino acids long. V dropped 7 bases and J dropped 0 bases, with 13 bases sitting between them. The CDR3 nucleotides are TGTGCCAGCACCCCTAGGGGGTCCTCCTACGAGCAGTACTTC. Amino acids: CASTPRGSSYEQYF.

This clonotype came up many times. The chain recombines TRBV2 with TRBJ2-2; TRBD1 is a possible D gene (6 bases). Trimming pared 0 bases from V and 6 bases from J, leaving 23 bases between. Germline lookup yields CDR1 SNHLY and CDR2 FYNNEI. CDR3 length: 19 residues. Written as DNA, the CDR3 is TGTGCCAGCAGTGAAGCGGGGCCCGGGACCCAGGGGATCTCCGGGGAGCTGTTTTTT. Residues: CASSEAGPGTQGISGELFF.

This chain links TRBV7-2 with TRBJ2-7; 10 bases fit TRBD2. Trimming cost V 5 bases and J 2 bases; bases outside gene matches: 3. The germline gives CDR1 SGHTA, CDR2 FQGNSA. The CDR3 length is 14 residues. The CDR3 nucleotides read TGTGCCAGCAGCCTTAGCGGGGGGCCCTACGAGCAGTACTTC. Amino acids: CASSLSGGPYEQYF.

This clonotype appeared many times. V and J are TRBV5-1 and TRBJ1-4; 7 bases match TRBD1. CDR1 and CDR2 from the germline V gene are SGHRS and YFSETQ. The CDR3 is 15 residues long. V dropped 4 bases and J dropped 7; count of bases not matched to a gene: 10. The CDR3 DNA sequence: TGCGCCAGCAGCGACGCCCAGGGGGTTGCTGAAAAACTGTTTTTT. Translating gives CASSDAQGVAEKLFF. Full variable domain (remainder filled in from reference TRBV5-1 and TRBJ1-4): KAGVTQTPRYLIKTRGQQVTLSCSPISGHRSVSWYQQTPGQGLQFLFEYFSETQRNKGNFPGRFSGRQFSNSRSEMNVSTLELGDSALYLCASSDAQGVAEKLFFGSGTQLSVL.

This clonotype has ten or more counts. At one of its ends the junction is not consistent with the germline gene, which may arise from a read error. The chain recombines TRBV6-6 with TRBJ1-6; D is possibly TRBD1 (5 bases). This CDR3 is 8 amino acids long. Germline CDR1 is MNHNY and CDR2 is SVGAGI (reference sequence). The CDR3 region has the DNA TGTGCCAGCACCCCAGGGTCCTTT. Its protein is CASTPGSF.

Only a few counts were recorded for this clonotype. The chain recombines TRBV7-9 with TRBJ2-5; D possibly corresponds to TRBD1 (6 bases). V lost 5 bases and J 2 bases, leaving 18 bases between the germline ends. The germline gives CDR1 SEHNR, CDR2 FQNEAQ (reference sequence). The CDR3 has 16 amino acids. CDR3 in amino acids: CASSPDQGHLQETQYF. The DNA for the CDR3 is TGTGCCAGCAGCCCAGACCAGGGACACCTACAAGAGACCCAGTACTTC.

This clonotype was counted ten times or more. The chain couples TRBV5-1 to TRBJ2-3; D possibly uses TRBD1 or TRBD2 (5 bases each). V lost 4 bases and J 1 base, leaving 7 bases between the germline ends. Germline V gene lookup returns CDR1 SGHRS and CDR2 YFSETQ. The CDR3 length is 13 residues. Here the CDR3 DNA reads TGCGCCAGCAGCCCGGGGCGCACAGATACGCAGTATTTT. Its protein is CASSPGRTDTQYF. Full variable domain (rest looked up from reference TRBV5-1 and TRBJ2-3): KAGVTQTPRYLIKTRGQQVTLSCSPISGHRSVSWYQQTPGQGLQFLFEYFSETQRNKGNFPGRFSGRQFSNSRSEMNVSTLELGDSALYLCASSPGRTDTQYFGPGTRLTVL.

Ten or more counts support this clonotype. This CDR3 reads CASSPGLAGSNEQFF. The CDR3 region has the DNA TGTGCCAGCAGCCCCGGACTAGCGGGGTCCAATGAGCAGTTCTTC. V and J are TRBV7-6 and TRBJ2-1; 12 bases agree with TRBD2. This CDR3 has 15 amino acids. The germline V gene has CDR1 SGHVS and CDR2 FNYEAQ. Trimming removed 5 bases from V and 6 bases from J; junction bases left unmatched: 5. Variable domain in full (rest from reference TRBV7-6 and TRBJ2-1): GAGVSQSPRYKVTKRGQDVALRCDPISGHVSLYWYRQALGQGPEFLTYFNYEAQQDKSGLPNDRFSAERPEGSISTLTIQRTEQRDSAMYRCASSPGLAGSNEQFFGPGTRLTVL.

The table lists this clonotype with a few counts. The chain joins TRBV5-1 to TRBJ1-1, with D uncertain. From germline, CDR1 is SGHRS and CDR2 YFSETQ. Between the trimmed V and J ends, which lost 6 bases and 0 bases, there was a span of 12 bases. The CDR3 has 14 amino acids. The CDR3 loop reads CASTNTALNTEAFF. The CDR3 nucleotides are TGCGCCAGCACCAACACAGCACTGAACACTGAAGCTTTCTTT.

This clonotype was seen ten or more times. The chain employs TRBV10-3 and TRBJ1-5; D might be TRBD1 (6 bases). The CDR3 is made up of 15 amino acids. Germline CDR1 and CDR2: ENHRY and SYGVKD. The germline V and J ends were trimmed by 3 bases and 4 bases, with 13 bases remaining between them. CDR3 DNA sequence: TGTGCCATCAGTGAAGGAGGAGGGACAAATCAGCCCCAGCATTTT. As protein: CAISEGGGTNQPQHF.

Many counts were recorded for this clonotype. The V gene is TRBV20-1, the J gene TRBJ1-1; D not resolved. The CDR3 sequence is 12 residues long. Germline V gives CDR1 DFQATT, CDR2 SNEGSKA (reference sequence). V lost 2 bases and J 1 base, leaving 5 bases between the germline ends. As DNA, the CDR3 is TGCAGTGCTAGAACGGGGAACACTGAAGCTTTCTTT. It codes for CSARTGNTEAFF.

The V gene is TRBV4-3, the J gene TRBJ2-7, with D possibly being TRBD1 (6 bases). Per germline, CDR1 LGHNA and CDR2 YSLEER. Trimming left V 4 bases short and J 3 bases short, with 10 bases between. The CDR3 is 13 residues long. The CDR3 sequence: CASSREQGYEQYF. The DNA for the CDR3 is TGCGCCAGCAGCCGCGAACAGGGCTACGAGCAGTACTTC.